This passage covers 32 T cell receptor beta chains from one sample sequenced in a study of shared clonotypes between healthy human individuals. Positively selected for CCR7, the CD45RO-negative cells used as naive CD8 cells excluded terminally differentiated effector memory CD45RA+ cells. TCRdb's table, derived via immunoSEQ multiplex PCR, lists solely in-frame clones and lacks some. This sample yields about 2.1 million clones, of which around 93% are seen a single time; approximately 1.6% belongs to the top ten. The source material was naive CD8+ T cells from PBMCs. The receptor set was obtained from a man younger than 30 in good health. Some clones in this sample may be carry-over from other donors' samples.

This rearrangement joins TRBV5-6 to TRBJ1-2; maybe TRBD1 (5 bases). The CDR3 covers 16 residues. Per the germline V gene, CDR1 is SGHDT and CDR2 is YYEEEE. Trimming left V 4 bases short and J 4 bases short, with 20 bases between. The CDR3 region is CASSPLNIPGGYGYTF. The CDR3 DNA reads TGTGCCAGCAGCCCACTAAACATCCCCGGGGGCTATGGCTACACCTTC.

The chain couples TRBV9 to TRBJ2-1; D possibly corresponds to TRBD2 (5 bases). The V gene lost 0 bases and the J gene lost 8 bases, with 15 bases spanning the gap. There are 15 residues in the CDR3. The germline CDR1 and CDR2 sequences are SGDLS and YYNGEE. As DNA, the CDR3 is TGTGCCAGCAGCGTAGAGAGCGGCCCTTGGGATGAGCAGTTCTTC. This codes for CASSVESGPWDEQFF. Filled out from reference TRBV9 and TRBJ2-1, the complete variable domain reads DSGVTQTPKHLITATGQRVTLRCSPRSGDLSVYWYQQSLDQGLQFLIQYYNGEERAKGNILERFSAQQFPDLHSELNLSSLELGDSALYFCASSVESGPWDEQFFGPGTRLTVL.

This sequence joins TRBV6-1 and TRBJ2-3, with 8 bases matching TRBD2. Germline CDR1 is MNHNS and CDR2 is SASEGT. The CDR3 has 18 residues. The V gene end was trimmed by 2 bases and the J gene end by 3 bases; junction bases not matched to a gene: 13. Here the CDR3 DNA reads TGTGCCAGCAGTGAATCAGCCTGGGGGCCGGGGGGGACAGATACGCAGTATTTT. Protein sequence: CASSESAWGPGGTDTQYF.

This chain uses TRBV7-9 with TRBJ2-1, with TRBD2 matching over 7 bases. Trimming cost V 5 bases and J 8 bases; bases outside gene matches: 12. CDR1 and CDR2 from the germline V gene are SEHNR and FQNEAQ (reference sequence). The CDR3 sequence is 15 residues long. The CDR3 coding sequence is TGTGCCAGCAGCCCCCCTCTAGCGGTGGGGGATGAGCAGTTCTTC. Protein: CASSPPLAVGDEQFF. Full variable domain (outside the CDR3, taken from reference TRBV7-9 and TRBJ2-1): DTGVSQNPRHKITKRGQNVTFRCDPISEHNRLYWYRQTLGQGPEFLTYFQNEAQLEKSRLLSDRFSAERPKGSFSTLEIQRTEQGDSAMYLCASSPPLAVGDEQFFGPGTRLTVL.

This CDR3 is CASTTPREGKHGYTF. The CDR3 nucleotides read TGTGCCAGCACAACCCCCCGGGAAGGGAAACATGGCTACACCTTC. J is TRBJ1-2 and V is TRBV28; no clear D gene. With 7 bases removed from V and 6 bases from J, the gap between germline ends came to 21 bases. CDR1 is MDHEN, CDR2 SYDVKM, per germline. CDR3 length: 15 amino acids.

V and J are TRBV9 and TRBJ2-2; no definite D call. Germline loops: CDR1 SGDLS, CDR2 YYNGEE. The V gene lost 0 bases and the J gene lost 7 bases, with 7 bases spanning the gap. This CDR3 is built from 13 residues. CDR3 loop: CASSVGMGGELFF. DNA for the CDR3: TGTGCCAGCAGCGTAGGGATGGGCGGGGAGCTGTTTTTT.

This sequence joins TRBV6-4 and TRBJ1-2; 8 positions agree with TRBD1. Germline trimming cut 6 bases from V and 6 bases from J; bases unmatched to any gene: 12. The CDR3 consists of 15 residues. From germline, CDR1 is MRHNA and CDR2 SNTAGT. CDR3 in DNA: TGTGCCAGCAGGGCTGGACAGGGAATCGGAGATGGCTACACCTTC. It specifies CASRAGQGIGDGYTF.

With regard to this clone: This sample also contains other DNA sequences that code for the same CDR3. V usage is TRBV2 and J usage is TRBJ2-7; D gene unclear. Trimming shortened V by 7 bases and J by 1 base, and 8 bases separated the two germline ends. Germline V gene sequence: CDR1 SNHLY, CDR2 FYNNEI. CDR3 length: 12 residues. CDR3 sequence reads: CASMGLSYEQYF. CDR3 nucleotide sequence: TGTGCCAGCATGGGGTTATCCTACGAGCAGTACTTC.

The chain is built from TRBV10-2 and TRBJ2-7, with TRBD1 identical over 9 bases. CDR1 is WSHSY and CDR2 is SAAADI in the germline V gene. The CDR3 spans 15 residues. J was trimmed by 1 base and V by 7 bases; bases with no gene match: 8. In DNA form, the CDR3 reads TGCGCCAGCATCGACGCCGGGACAGGGTCCTACGAGCAGTACTTC. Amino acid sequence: CASIDAGTGSYEQYF.

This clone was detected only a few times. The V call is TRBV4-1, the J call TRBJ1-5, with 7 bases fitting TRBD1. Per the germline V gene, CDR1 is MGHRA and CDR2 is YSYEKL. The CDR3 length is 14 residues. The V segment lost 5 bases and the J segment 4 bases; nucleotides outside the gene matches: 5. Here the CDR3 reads CASSKGGRNQPQHF. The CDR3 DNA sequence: TGCGCCAGCAGCAAAGGGGGCCGAAATCAGCCCCAGCATTTT.

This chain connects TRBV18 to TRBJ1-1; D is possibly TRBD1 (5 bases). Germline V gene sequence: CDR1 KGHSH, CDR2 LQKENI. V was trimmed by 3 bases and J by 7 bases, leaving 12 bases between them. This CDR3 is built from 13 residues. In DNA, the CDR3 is TGTGCCAGCTCACCGGTCAGGGATAATGAAGCTTTCTTT. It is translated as CASSPVRDNEAFF. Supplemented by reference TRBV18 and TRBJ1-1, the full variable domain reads NAGVMQNPRHLVRRRGQEARLRCSPMKGHSHVYWYRQLPEEGLKFMVYLQKENIIDESGMPKERFSAEFPKEGPSILRIQQVVRGDSAAYFCASSPVRDNEAFFGQGTRLTVV.

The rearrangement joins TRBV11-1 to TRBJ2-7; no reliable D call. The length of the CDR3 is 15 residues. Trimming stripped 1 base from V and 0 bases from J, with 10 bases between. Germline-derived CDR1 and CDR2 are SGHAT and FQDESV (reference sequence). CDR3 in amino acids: CASSLGGMSSYEQYF. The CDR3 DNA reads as TGTGCCAGCAGCTTAGGGGGTATGAGCTCCTACGAGCAGTACTTC.

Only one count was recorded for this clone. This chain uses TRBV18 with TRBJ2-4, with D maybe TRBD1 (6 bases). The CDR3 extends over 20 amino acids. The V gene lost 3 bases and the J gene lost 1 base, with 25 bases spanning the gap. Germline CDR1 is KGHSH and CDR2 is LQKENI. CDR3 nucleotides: TGTGCCAGCTCACCGTTGGGAGAACAGGGAGTTCATACCGCCAAAAACATTCAGTACTTC. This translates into CASSPLGEQGVHTAKNIQYF.

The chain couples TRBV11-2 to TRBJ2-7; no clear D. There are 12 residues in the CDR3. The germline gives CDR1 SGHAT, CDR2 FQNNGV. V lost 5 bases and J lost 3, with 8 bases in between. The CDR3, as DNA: TGTGCCAGCAGCCCCGTGGGCTACGAGCAGTACTTC. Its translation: CASSPVGYEQYF.

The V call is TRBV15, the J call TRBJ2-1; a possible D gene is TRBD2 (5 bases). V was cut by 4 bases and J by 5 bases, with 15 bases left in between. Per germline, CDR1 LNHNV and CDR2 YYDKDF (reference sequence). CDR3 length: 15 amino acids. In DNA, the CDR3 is TGTGCCACCAGCACGGGAAGCGGATCCCACAATGAGCAGTTCTTC. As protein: CATSTGSGSHNEQFF. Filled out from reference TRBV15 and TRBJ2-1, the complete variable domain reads DAMVIQNPRYQVTQFGKPVTLSCSQTLNHNVMYWYQQKSSQAPKLLFHYYDKDFNNEADTPDNFQSRRPNTSFCFLDIRSPGLGDTAMYLCATSTGSGSHNEQFFGPGTRLTVL.

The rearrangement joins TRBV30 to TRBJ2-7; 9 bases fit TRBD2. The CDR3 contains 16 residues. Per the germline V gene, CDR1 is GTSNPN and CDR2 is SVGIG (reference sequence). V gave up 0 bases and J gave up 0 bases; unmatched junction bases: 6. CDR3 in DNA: TGTGCCTGGAGTGTAGGGTCAGCGGGAGGCTCCTACGAGCAGTACTTC. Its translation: CAWSVGSAGGSYEQYF.

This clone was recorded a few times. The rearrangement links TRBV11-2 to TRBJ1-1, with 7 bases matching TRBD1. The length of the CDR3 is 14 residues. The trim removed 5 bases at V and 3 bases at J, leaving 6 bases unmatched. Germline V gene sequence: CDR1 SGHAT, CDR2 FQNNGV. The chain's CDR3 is CASSTRDSDTEAFF. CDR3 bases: TGTGCCAGCAGCACAAGGGACAGCGACACTGAAGCTTTCTTT.

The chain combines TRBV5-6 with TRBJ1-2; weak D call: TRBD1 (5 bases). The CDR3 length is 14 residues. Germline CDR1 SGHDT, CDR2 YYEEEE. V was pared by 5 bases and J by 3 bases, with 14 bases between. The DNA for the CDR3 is TGTGCCAGCAGACAGCAGGGAGTCGACTATGGCTACACCTTC. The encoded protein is CASRQQGVDYGYTF.

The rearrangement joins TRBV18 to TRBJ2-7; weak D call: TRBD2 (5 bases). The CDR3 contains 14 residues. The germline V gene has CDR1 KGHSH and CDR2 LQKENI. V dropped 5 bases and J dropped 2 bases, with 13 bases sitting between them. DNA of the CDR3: TGTGCCAGCTCAGGTATTCTCGGGGCCTACGAGCAGTACTTC. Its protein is CASSGILGAYEQYF.

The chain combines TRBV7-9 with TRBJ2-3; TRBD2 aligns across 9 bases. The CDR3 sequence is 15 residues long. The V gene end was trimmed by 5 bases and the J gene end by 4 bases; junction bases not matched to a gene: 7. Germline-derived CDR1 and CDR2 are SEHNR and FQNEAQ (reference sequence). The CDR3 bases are TGTGCCAGCAGCCCTCTAGCGGGATTCGCAGATACGCAGTATTTT. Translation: CASSPLAGFADTQYF.

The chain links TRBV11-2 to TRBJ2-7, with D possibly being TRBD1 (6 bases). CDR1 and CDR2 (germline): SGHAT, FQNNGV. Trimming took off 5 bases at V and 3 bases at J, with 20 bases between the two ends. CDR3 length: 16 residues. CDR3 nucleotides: TGTGCCAGCAGCGCTAGGGGGTACAGGGTGGACTACGAGCAGTACTTC. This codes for CASSARGYRVDYEQYF.

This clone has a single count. CDR3 sequence reads: CASSPHPGTKFNEQFF. As DNA, the CDR3 is TGTGCCAGCAGCCCCCACCCCGGGACGAAATTCAATGAGCAGTTCTTC. The chain couples TRBV9 to TRBJ2-1; D is possibly TRBD1 or TRBD2 (5 bases each). Germline V lookup: CDR1 SGDLS, CDR2 YYNGEE. Deletions cut 4 bases from V and 6 bases from J, with 20 bases between. The CDR3 length is 16 residues.

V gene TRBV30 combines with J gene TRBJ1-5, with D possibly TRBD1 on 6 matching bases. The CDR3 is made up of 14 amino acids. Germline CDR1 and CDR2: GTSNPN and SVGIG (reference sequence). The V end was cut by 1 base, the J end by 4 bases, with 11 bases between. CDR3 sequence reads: CAWSEDRINQPQHF. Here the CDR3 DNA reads TGTGCCTGGAGTGAGGACAGAATTAATCAGCCCCAGCATTTT.

The CDR3 DNA sequence: TGTGCCAGCAGTTACCATGACAGAACCTACGAGCAGTACTTC. It translates to CASSYHDRTYEQYF. The chain joins TRBV6-5 to TRBJ2-7; a possible D gene is TRBD1 (5 bases). V was trimmed by 2 bases and J by 2 bases, leaving 10 bases between them. The CDR3 covers 14 residues. CDR1 is MNHEY and CDR2 is SVGAGI in the germline V gene.

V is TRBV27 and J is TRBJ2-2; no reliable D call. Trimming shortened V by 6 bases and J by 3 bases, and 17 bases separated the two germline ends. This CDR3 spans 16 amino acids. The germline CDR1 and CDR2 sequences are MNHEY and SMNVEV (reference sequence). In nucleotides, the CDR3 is TGTGCCAGCAGAGGAGAGTCAGGCGGATACACCGGGGAGCTGTTTTTT. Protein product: CASRGESGGYTGELFF.

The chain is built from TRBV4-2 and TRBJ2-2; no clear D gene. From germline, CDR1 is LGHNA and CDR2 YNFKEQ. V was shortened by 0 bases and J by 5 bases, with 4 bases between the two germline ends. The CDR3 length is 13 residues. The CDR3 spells CASSQDQTGELFF. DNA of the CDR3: TGTGCCAGCAGCCAAGACCAGACCGGGGAGCTGTTTTTT.

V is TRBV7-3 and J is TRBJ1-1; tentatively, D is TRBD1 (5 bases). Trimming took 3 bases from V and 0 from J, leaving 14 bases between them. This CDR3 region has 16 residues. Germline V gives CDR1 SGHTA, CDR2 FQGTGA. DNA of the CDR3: TGTGCCAGCAGCTTTACTGGGACTGCCCTGAACACTGAAGCTTTCTTT. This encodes CASSFTGTALNTEAFF.

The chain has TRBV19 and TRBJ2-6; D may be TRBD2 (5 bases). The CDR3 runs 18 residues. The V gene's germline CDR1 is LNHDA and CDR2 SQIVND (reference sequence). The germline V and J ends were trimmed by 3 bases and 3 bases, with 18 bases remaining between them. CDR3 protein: CASSIWTHPGSGANVLTF. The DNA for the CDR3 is TGTGCCAGTAGTATCTGGACCCATCCTGGGAGTGGGGCCAACGTCCTGACTTTC.

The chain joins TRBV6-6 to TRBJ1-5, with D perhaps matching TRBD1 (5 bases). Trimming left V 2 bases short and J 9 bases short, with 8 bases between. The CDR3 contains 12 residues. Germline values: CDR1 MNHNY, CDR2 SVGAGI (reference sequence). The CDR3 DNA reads TGTGCCAGCAGTTACGGCGGGGGGCCCCAGCATTTT. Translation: CASSYGGGPQHF.

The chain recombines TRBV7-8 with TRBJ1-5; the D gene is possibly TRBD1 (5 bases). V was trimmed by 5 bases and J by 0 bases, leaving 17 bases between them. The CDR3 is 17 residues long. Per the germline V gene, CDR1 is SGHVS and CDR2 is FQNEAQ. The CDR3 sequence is CASSVERGRYSNQPQHF. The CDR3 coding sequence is TGTGCCAGCAGCGTTGAAAGGGGACGGTATAGCAATCAGCCCCAGCATTTT.

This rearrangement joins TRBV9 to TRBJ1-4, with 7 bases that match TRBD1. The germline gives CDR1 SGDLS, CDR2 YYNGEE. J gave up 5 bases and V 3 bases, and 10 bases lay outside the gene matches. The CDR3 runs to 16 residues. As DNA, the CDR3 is TGTGCCAGCAGCGCAGGGGGAGGATCTTCAAATGAAAAACTGTTTTTT. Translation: CASSAGGGSSNEKLFF.

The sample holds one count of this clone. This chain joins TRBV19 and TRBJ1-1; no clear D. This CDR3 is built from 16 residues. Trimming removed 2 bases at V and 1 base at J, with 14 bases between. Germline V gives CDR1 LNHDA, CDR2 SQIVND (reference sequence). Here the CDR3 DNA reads TGTGCCAGTAGTATAATCCGGCAAAGTGGGAACACTGAAGCTTTCTTT. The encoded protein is CASSIIRQSGNTEAFF.